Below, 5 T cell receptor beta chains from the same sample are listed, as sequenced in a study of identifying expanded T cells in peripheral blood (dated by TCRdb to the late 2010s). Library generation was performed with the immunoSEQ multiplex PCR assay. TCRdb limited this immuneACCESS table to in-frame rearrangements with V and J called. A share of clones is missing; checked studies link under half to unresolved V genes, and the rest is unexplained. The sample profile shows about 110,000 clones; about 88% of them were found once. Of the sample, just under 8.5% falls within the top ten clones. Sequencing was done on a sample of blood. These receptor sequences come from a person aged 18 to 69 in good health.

CDR3 DNA sequence: TGTGCCAGCTCGGTCGAGCCCCAGCATTTT. The encoded protein is CASSVEPQHF. This chain uses TRBV6-6 with TRBJ1-5; D is undetermined. Between the trimmed V and J ends, which lost 8 bases and 8 bases, there was a span of 7 bases. Germline V gives CDR1 MNHNY, CDR2 SVGAGI (reference sequence). CDR3 size: 10 residues.

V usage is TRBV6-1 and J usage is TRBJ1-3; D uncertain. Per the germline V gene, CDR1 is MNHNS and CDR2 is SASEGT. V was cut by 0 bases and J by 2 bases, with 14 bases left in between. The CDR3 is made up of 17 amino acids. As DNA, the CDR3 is TGTGCCAGCAGTGAAGCGGTGTTCAGTGGAACTGGAAACACCATATATTTT. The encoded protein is CASSEAVFSGTGNTIYF.

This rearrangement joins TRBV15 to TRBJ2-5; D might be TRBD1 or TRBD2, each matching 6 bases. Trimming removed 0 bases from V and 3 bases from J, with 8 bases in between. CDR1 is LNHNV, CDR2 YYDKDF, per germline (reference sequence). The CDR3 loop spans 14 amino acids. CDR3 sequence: CATSRDRGEETQYF. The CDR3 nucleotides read TGTGCCACCAGCAGAGATAGGGGGGAAGAGACCCAGTACTTC.

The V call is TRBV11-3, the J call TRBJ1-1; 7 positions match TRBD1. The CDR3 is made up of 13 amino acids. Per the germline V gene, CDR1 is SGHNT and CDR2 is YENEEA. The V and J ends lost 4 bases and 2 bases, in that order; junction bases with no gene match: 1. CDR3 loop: CASSWTGNTEAFF. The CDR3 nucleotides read TGTGCCAGCAGCTGGACAGGAAACACTGAAGCTTTCTTT.

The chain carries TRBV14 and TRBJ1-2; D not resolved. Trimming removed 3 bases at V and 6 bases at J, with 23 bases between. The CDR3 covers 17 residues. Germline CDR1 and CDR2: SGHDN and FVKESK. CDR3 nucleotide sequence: TGTGCCAGCAGCCACCCCGGAAGGGAATCATTAAATGATGGCTACACCTTC. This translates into CASSHPGRESLNDGYTF.